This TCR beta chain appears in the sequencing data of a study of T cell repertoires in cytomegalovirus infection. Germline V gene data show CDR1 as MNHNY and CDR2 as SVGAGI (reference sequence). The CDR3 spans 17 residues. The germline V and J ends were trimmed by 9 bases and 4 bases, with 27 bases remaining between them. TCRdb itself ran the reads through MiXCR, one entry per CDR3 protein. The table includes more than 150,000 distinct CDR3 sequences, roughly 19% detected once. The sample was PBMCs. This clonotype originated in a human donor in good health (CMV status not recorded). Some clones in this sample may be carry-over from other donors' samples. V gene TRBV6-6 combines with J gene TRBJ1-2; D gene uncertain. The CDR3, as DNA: TGTGCCAGGAAGTCAGGATATTCGGGGTCTTCTTTCTATGGCTACACCTTC. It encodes CARKSGYSGSSFYGYTF.